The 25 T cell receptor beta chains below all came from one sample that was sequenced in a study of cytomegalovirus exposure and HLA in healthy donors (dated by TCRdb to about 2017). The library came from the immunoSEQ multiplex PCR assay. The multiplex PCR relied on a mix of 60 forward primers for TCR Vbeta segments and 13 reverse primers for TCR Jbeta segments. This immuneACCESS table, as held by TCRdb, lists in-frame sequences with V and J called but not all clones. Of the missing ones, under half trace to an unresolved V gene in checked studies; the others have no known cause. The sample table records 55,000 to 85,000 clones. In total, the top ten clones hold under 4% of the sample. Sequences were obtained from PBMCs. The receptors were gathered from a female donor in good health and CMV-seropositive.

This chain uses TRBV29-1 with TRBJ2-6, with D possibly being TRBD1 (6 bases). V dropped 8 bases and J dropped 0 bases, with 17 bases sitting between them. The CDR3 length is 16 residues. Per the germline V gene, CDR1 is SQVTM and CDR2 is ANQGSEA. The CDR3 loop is CSIARDIDSGANVLTF. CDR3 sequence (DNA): TGCAGCATAGCGAGGGACATCGACTCTGGGGCCAACGTCCTGACTTTC. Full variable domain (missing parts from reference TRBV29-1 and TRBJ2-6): SAVISQKPSRDICQRGTSLTIQCQVDSQVTMMFWYRQQPGQSLTLIATANQGSEATYESGFVIDKFPISRPNLTFSTLTVSNMSPEDSSIYLCSIARDIDSGANVLTFGAGSRLTVL.

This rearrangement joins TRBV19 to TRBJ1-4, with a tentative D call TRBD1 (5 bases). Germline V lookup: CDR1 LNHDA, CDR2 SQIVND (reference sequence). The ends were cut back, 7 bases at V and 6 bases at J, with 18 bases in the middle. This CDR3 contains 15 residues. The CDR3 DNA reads TGTGCCAGTACCAGAGTGGGGGGGATTTATGAAAAACTGTTTTTT. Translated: CASTRVGGIYEKLFF.

The CDR3 protein is CASSYTMSSYEQYF. The CDR3 DNA reads TGTGCCAGCAGTTACACGATGAGCTCCTACGAGCAGTACTTC. The V gene is TRBV6-5, the J gene TRBJ2-7; D gene uncertain. Germline CDR1 reads MNHEY; CDR2 reads SVGAGI. This CDR3 has 14 residues. Trimming took 2 bases from V and 0 from J, leaving 8 bases between them.

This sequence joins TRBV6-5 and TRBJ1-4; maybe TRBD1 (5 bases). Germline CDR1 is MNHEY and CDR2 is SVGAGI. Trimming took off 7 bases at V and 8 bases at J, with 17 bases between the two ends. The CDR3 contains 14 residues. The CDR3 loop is CASKDQGWEEKLFF. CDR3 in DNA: TGTGCCAGCAAAGACCAGGGATGGGAAGAAAAACTGTTTTTT.

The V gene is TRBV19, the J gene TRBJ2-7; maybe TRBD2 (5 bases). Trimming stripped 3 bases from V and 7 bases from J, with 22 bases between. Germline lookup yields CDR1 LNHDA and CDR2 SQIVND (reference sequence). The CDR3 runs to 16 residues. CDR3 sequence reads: CASSIALAQRMGEQYF. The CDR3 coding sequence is TGTGCCAGTAGTATTGCGCTAGCCCAAAGGATGGGAGAGCAGTACTTC.

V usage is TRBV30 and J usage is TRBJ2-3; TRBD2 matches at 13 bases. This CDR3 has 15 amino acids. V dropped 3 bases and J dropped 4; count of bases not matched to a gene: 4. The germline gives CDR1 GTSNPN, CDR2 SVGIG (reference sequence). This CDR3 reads CAWSPTSGGADTQYF. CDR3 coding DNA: TGTGCCTGGAGCCCCACTAGCGGGGGGGCAGATACGCAGTATTTT.

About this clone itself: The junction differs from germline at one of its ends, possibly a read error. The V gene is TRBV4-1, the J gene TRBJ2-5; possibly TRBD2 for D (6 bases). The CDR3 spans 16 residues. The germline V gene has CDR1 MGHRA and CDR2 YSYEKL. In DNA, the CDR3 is TGCGCCAGCAGCCCCTCTTATGGACTACCCCAAGAGAACCAGTACTTC. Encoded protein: CASSPSYGLPQENQYF.

CDR3 amino acids: CASSQVLGGTYNEQFF. CDR3 nucleotide sequence: TGTGCCAGCAGCCAAGTCCTGGGGGGGACCTACAATGAGCAGTTCTTC. The chain joins TRBV4-2 to TRBJ2-1; TRBD2 agrees at 7 bases. The V segment lost 1 base and the J segment 2 bases; nucleotides outside the gene matches: 5. CDR3 length: 16 amino acids. The germline V gene encodes CDR1 LGHNA and CDR2 YNFKEQ.

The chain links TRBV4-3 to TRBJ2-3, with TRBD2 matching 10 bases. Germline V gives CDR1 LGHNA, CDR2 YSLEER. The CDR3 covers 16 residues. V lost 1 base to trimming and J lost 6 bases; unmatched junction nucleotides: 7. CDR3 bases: TGCGCCAGCAGCCAAGTATCGAGCGGGGGGGTGGATACGCAGTATTTT. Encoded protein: CASSQVSSGGVDTQYF.

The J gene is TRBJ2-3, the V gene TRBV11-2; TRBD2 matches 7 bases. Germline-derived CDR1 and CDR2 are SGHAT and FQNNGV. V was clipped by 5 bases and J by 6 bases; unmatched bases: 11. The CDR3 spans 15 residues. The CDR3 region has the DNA TGTGCCAGCAGCCCAAGTGCCGGGAGGTTGGATACGCAGTATTTT. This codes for CASSPSAGRLDTQYF.

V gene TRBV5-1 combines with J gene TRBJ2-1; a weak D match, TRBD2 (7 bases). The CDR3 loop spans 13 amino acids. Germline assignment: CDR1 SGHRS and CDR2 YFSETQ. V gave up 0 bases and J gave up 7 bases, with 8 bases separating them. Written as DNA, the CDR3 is TGCGCCAGCAGCTTGGAGGGGGGGAATGAGCAGTTCTTC. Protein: CASSLEGGNEQFF.

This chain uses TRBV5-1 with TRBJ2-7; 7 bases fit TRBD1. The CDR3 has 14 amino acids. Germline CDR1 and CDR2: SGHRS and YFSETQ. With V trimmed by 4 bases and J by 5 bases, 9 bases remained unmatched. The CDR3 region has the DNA TGCGCCAGCAGCGCCGGGACCGGGACAGACGAGCAGTACTTC. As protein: CASSAGTGTDEQYF.

The CDR3 sequence: CASSPVGGASYETQYF. The CDR3 DNA is TGTGCCAGCAGCCCCGTCGGGGGGGCCTCCTATGAGACCCAGTACTTC. The chain has TRBV5-4 and TRBJ2-5, with 8 nucleotides matching TRBD2. This CDR3 is built from 16 residues. V shed 4 bases and J 5 bases; nucleotides not matched to a gene: 13. Germline V CDR1 and CDR2: SGHNT, YYREEE (reference sequence).

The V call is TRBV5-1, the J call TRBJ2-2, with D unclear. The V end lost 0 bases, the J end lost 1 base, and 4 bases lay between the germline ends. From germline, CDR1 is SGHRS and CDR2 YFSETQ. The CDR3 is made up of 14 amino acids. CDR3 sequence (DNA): TGCGCCAGCAGCTTGGGACAGAACACCGGGGAGCTGTTTTTT. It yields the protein CASSLGQNTGELFF. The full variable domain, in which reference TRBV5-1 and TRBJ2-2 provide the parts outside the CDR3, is KAGVTQTPRYLIKTRGQQVTLSCSPISGHRSVSWYQQTPGQGLQFLFEYFSETQRNKGNFPGRFSGRQFSNSRSEMNVSTLELGDSALYLCASSLGQNTGELFFGEGSRLTVL.

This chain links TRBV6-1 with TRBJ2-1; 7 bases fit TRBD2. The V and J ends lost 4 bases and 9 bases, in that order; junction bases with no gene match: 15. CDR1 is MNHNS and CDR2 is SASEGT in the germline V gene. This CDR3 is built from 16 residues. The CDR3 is CASSGMAGLKMGEQFF. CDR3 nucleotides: TGTGCCAGCAGTGGCATGGCGGGACTAAAGATGGGTGAGCAGTTCTTC.

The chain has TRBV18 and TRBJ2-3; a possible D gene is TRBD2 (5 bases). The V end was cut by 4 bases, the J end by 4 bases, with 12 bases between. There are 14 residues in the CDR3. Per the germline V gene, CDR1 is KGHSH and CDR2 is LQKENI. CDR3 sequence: CASSRVDGADTQYF. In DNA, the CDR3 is TGTGCCAGCTCACGAGTAGACGGGGCAGATACGCAGTATTTT. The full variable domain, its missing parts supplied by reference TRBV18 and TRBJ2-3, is NAGVMQNPRHLVRRRGQEARLRCSPMKGHSHVYWYRQLPEEGLKFMVYLQKENIIDESGMPKERFSAEFPKEGPSILRIQQVVRGDSAAYFCASSRVDGADTQYFGPGTRLTVL.

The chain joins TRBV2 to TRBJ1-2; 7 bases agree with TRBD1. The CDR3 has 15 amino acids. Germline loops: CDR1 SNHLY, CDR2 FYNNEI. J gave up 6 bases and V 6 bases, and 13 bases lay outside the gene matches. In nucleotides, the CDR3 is TGTGCCAGCAGCCATAACAGGGGACTTTACGATGGCTACACCTTC. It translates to CASSHNRGLYDGYTF.

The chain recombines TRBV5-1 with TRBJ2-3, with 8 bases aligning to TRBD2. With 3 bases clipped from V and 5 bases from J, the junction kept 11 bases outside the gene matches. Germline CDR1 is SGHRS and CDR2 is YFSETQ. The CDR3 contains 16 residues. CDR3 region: CASSSVAGKMGDTQYF. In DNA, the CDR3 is TGCGCCAGCAGCTCAGTAGCGGGAAAGATGGGAGATACGCAGTATTTT.

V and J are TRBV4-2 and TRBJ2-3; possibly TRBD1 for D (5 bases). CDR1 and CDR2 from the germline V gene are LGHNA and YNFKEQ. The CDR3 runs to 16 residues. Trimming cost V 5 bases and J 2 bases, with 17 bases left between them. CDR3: CASSYLQVANTDTQYF. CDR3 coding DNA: TGTGCCAGCAGCTACTTACAGGTAGCTAACACAGATACGCAGTATTTT.

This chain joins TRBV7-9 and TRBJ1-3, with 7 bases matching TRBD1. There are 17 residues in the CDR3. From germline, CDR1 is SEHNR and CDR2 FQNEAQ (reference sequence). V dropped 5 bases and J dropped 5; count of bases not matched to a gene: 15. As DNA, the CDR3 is TGTGCCAGCAGCCTTAGCGGCAGACAGGGTGGTAGAAACACCATATATTTT. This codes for CASSLSGRQGGRNTIYF.

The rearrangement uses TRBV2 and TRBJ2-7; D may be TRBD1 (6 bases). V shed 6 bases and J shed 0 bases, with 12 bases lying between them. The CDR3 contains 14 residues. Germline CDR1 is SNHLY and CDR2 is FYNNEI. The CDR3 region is CASRLQGSSYEQYF. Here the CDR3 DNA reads TGTGCCAGCAGACTACAGGGCAGCTCCTACGAGCAGTACTTC.

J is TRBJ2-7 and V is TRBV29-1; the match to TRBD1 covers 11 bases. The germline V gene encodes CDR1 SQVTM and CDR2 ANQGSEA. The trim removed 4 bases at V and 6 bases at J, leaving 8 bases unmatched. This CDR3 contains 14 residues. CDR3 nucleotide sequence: TGCAGCGTTGGAAAGGCTGGGACAGGGGGCGAGCAGTACTTC. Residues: CSVGKAGTGGEQYF.

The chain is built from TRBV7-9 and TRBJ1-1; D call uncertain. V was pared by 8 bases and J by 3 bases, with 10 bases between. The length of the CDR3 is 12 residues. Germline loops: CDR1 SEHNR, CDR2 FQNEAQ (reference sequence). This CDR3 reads CASHFEDTEAFF. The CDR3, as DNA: TGTGCCAGCCATTTTGAGGACACTGAAGCTTTCTTT.

The CDR3 coding sequence is TGTGCCAGCAGTCAGGGGACAGGCCACTACGAGCAGTACTTC. Its translation is CASSQGTGHYEQYF. This sequence joins TRBV4-2 and TRBJ2-7, with TRBD1 identical over 8 bases. The V gene end was trimmed by 6 bases and the J gene end by 3 bases; junction bases not matched to a gene: 7. CDR1 is LGHNA and CDR2 is YNFKEQ in the germline V gene. The CDR3 has 14 amino acids.

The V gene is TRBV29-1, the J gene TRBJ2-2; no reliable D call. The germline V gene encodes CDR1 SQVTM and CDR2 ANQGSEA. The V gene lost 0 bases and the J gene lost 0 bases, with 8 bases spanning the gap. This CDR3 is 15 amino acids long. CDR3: CSVEEPVPNTGELFF. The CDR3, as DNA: TGCAGCGTTGAAGAGCCAGTACCGAACACCGGGGAGCTGTTTTTT.